This TCR beta chain was sequenced during a study of cytomegalovirus exposure and HLA in healthy donors. V was clipped by 6 bases and J by 5 bases, with 17 bases between them. Per the germline V gene, CDR1 is SNHLY and CDR2 is FYNNEI. The CDR3 is 16 amino acids. The PCR was carried out with 60 Vbeta primers and 13 Jbeta primers. Sequencing used immunoSEQ multiplex PCR; TCRdb keeps in-frame clones, though not all of them. The sample records around 80,000 clones, around 10% being singletons. The chain is built from TRBV2 and TRBJ1-6; D is unclear. The material sequenced was PBMCs. This sequence was found in a man between 60 and 75 years old in good health and CMV-seropositive. The CDR3 region has the DNA TGTGCCAGCAGGCCAGGCACTTTACCCAATAATTCACCCCTCCACTTT. This sequence encodes CASRPGTLPNNSPLHF.